This T cell receptor (beta chain) is from a study of T cell responses to AZD1222 COVID-19 vaccine. The protocol was immunoSEQ multiplex PCR, while the TCRdb copy is restricted to in-frame clones and leaves out a portion. Counted here are over 100,000 clones, around 85% occurring once; the ten biggest clones make up about 7.9%. The V end lost 6 bases, the J end lost 3 bases, and 11 bases lay between the germline ends. This CDR3 has 14 amino acids. CDR1 is MNHEY, CDR2 SVGAGI, per germline. The study's findings and limits: The study sampled repertoires only after the peak T cell response. With dominance at 160-218 and 743-854, vaccine-associated CD4 TCRs spanned spike.

Note on this clone: Its cognate antigen is unknown.

The rearrangement joins TRBV6-5 to TRBJ2-2, with D perhaps being TRBD1 or TRBD2 (7 bases each). The origin of this receptor is an adult who received the MenACWY meningococcal vaccine as a control. This material consisted of peripheral blood, taken 28 days after the second dose of the MenACWY control vaccine. CDR3 amino acids: CASSQGGYTGELFF. The CDR3 nucleotides read TGTGCCAGCAGCCAGGGGGGGTACACCGGGGAGCTGTTTTTT.